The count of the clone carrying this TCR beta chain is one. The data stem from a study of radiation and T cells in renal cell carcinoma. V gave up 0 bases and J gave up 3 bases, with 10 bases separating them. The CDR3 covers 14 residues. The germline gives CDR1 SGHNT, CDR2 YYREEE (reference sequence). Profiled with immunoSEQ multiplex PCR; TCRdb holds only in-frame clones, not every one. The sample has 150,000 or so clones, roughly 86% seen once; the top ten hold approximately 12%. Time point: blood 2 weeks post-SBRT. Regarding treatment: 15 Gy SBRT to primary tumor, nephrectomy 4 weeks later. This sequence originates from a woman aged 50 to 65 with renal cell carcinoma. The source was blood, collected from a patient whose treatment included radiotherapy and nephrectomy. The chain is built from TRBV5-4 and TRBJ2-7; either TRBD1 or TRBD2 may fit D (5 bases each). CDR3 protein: CASSLAGTHYEQYF. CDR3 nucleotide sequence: TGTGCCAGCAGCTTGGCCGGGACCCACTACGAGCAGTACTTC.